This note documents a single T cell receptor (beta chain) sequence. RNA extraction was followed by reverse transcription into cDNA, which acted as the sequencing template. The assay was immunoSEQ multiplex PCR, and TCRdb's table has in-frame clones only and misses some. Found here are around 250,000 clones, around two thirds of them singletons; the top ten hold around 1.2%. The data derive from a study of CD8+ T cells in alopecia areata. Study-wide context: A 6-month off-drug phase came after tofacitinib, which had lasted 6 to 18 months.

The length of the CDR3 is 14 residues. CDR1 and CDR2 (germline): SGDLS, YYNGEE. V gave up 0 bases and J gave up 7 bases, with 11 bases separating them. The sequenced sample was CD4+ T cells sorted from blood, obtained at week 0. The genes are TRBV9 and TRBJ1-3, with D unresolved. The sequence was obtained from a human donor with alopecia areata. CDR3 in DNA: TGTGCCAGCAGCGTAGACAGAGTCCGTAACACCATATATTTT. Its protein is CASSVDRVRNTIYF.